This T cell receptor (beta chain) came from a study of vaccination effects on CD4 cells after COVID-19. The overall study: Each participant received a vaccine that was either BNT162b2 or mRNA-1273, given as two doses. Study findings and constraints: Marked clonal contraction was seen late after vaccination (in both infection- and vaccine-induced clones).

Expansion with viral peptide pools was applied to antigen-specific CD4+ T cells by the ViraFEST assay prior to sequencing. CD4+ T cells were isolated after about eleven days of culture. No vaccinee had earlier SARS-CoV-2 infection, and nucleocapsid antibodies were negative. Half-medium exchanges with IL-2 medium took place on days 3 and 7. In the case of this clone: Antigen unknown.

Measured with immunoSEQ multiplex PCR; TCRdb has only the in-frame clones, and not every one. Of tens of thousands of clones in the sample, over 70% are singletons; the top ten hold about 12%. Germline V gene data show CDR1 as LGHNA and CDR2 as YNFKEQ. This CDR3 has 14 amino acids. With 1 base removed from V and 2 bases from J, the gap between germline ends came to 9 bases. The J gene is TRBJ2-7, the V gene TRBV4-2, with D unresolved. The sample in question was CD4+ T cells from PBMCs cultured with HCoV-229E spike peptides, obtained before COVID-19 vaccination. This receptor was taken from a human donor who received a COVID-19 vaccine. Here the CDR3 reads CASSQVREPYEQYF. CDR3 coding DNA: TGTGCCAGCAGCCAAGTTAGGGAACCCTACGAGCAGTACTTC.